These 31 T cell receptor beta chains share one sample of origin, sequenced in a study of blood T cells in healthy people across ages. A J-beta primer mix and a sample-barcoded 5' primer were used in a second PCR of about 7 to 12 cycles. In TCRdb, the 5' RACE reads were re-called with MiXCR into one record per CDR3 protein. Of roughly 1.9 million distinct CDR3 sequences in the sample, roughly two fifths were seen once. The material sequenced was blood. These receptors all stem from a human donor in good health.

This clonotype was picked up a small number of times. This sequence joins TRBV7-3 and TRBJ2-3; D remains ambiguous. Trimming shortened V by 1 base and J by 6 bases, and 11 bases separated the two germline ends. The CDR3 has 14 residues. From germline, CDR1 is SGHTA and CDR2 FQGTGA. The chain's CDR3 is CASSLMGYRDTQYF. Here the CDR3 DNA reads TGTGCCAGCAGCTTAATGGGGTACCGCGATACGCAGTATTTT. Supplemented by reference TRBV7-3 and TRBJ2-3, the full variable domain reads GAGVSQTPSNKVTEKGKYVELRCDPISGHTALYWYRQSLGQGPEFLIYFQGTGAADDSGLPNDRFFAVRPEGSVSTLKIQRTERGDSAVYLCASSLMGYRDTQYFGPGTRLTVL.

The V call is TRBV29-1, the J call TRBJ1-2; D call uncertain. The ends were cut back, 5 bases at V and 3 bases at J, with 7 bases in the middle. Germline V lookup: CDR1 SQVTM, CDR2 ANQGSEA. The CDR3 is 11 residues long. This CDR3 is CSVWWDYGYTF. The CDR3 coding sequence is TGCAGCGTTTGGTGGGACTATGGCTACACCTTC.

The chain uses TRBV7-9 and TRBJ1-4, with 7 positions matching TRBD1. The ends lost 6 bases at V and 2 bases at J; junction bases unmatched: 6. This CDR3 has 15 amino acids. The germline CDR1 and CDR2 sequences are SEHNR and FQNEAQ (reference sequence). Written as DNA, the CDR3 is TGTGCCAGCAGGCCGACAGGGCCGACTAATGAAAAACTGTTTTTT. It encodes CASRPTGPTNEKLFF.

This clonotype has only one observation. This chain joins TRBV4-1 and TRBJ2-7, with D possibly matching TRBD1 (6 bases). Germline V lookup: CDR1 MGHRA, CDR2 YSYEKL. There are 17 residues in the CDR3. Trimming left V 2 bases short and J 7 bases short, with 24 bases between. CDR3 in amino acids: CASSQPDRIRTQGEQYF. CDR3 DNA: TGCGCCAGCAGCCAACCTGACAGGATTCGGACCCAGGGTGAGCAGTACTTC.

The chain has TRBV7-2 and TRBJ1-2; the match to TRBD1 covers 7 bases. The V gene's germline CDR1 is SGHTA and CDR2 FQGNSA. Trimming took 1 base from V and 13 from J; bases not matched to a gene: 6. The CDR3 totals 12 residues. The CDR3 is CASSLETGTPTF. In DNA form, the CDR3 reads TGTGCCAGCAGCTTAGAGACAGGGACTCCCACCTTC.

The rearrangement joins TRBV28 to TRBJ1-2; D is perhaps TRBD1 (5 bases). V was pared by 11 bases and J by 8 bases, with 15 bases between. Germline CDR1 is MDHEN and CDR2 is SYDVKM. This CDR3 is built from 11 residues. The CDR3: CASARGLGYTF. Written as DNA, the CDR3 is TGTGCCTCTGCCCGGGGGTTGGGCTACACCTTC.

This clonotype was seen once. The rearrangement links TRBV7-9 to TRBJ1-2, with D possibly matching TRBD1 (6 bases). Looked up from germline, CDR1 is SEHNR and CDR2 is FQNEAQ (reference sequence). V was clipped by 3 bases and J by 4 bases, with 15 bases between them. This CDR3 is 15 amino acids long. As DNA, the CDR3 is TGTGCCAGCAGCTTTGGCTTCAGGGGCCTCTATGGCTACACCTTC. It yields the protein CASSFGFRGLYGYTF.

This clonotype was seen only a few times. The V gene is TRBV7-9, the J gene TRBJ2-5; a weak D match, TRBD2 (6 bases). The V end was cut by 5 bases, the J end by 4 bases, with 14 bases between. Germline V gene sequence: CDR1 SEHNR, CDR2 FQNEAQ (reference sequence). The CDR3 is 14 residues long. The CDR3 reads CASSLSGAVETQYF. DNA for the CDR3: TGTGCCAGCAGCCTTAGCGGCGCGGTAGAGACCCAGTACTTC. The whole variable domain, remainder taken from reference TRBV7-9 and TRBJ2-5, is DTGVSQNPRHKITKRGQNVTFRCDPISEHNRLYWYRQTLGQGPEFLTYFQNEAQLEKSRLLSDRFSAERPKGSFSTLEIQRTEQGDSAMYLCASSLSGAVETQYFGPGTRLLVL.

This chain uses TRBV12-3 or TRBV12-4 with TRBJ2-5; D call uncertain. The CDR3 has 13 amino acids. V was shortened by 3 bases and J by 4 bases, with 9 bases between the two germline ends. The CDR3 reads CASSFMGVETQYF. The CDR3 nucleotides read TGTGCCAGCAGTTTCATGGGTGTAGAGACCCAGTACTTC.

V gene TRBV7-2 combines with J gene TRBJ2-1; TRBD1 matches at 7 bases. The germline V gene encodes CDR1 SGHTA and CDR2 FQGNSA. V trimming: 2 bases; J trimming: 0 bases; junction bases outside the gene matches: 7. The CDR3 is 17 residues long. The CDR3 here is CASSLLRGQTSYNEQFF. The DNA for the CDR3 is TGTGCCAGCAGCTTATTAAGGGGGCAAACCTCCTACAATGAGCAGTTCTTC.

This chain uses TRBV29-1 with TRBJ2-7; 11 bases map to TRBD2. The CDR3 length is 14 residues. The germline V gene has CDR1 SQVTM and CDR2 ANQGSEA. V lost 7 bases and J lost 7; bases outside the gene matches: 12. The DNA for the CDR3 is TGCAGCGGGGCCTTAGCGGGGGGGTACAATGAGCAGTACTTC. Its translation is CSGALAGGYNEQYF.

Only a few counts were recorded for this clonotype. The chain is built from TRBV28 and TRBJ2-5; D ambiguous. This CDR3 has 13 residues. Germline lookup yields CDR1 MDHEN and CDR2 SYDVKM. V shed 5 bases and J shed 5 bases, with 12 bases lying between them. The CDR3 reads CASSPRVSETQYF. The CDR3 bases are TGTGCCAGCAGTCCCCGAGTCTCGGAGACCCAGTACTTC.

The CDR3: CASSGVTGPDTEAFF. The CDR3 nucleotides read TGTGCCAGCAGCGGGGTAACGGGACCAGACACTGAAGCTTTCTTT. The chain links TRBV9 to TRBJ1-1; a weak D match, TRBD1 (5 bases). Germline assignment: CDR1 SGDLS and CDR2 YYNGEE. Deletions cut 3 bases from V and 3 bases from J, with 15 bases between. The CDR3 runs to 15 residues. The full variable domain, rest sourced from reference TRBV9 and TRBJ1-1, is DSGVTQTPKHLITATGQRVTLRCSPRSGDLSVYWYQQSLDQGLQFLIQYYNGEERAKGNILERFSAQQFPDLHSELNLSSLELGDSALYFCASSGVTGPDTEAFFGQGTRLTVV.

The CDR3 is CASSRRGWLQGEQFF. CDR3 DNA sequence: TGTGCCAGCAGCCGGCGGGGGTGGCTTCAGGGTGAGCAGTTCTTC. The V and J genes are TRBV7-2 and TRBJ2-1; TRBD2 matches at 7 bases. The CDR3 is made up of 15 amino acids. The trim removed 5 bases at V and 9 bases at J, leaving 13 bases unmatched. Per the germline V gene, CDR1 is SGHTA and CDR2 is FQGNSA. The variable domain in full, with the rest retrieved from reference TRBV7-2 and TRBJ2-1, is GAGVSQSPSNKVTEKGKDVELRCDPISGHTALYWYRQSLGQGLEFLIYFQGNSAPDKSGLPSDRFSAERTGGSVSTLTIQRTQQEDSAVYLCASSRRGWLQGEQFFGPGTRLTVL.

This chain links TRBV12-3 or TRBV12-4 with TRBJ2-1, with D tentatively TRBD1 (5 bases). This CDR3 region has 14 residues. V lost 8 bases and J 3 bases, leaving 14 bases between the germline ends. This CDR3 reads CASQGGRSYNEQFF. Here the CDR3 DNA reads TGTGCCAGCCAGGGTGGGCGCAGCTACAATGAGCAGTTCTTC.

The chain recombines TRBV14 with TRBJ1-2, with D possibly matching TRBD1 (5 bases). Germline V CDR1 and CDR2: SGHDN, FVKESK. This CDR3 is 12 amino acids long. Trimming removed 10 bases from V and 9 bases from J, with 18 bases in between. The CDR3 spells CATGPTTYSYTF. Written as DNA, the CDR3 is TGTGCCACGGGACCCACGACATACAGCTACACCTTC.

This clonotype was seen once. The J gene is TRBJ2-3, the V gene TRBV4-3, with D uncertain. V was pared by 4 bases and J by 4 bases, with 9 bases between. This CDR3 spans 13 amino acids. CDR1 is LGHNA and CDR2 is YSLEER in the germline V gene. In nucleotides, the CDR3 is TGCGCCAGCAGCCGAGATCGACCAGATACGCAGTATTTT. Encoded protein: CASSRDRPDTQYF.

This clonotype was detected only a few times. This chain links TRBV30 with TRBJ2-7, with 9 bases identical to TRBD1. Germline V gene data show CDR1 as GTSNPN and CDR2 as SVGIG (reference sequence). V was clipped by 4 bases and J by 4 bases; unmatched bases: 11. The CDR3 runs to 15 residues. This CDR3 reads CAWTNPGQGLYEQYF. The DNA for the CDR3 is TGTGCCTGGACCAACCCGGGACAGGGACTTTACGAGCAGTACTTC.

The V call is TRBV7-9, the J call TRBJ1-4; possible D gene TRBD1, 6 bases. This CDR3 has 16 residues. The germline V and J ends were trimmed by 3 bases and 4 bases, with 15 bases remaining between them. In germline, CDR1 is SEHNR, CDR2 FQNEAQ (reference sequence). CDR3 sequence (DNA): TGTGCCAGCAGCTTCCTGGGTAGGGGGGATAATGAAAAACTGTTTTTT. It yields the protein CASSFLGRGDNEKLFF.

The CDR3 spells CSAWDRGPSGANVLTF. CDR3 in DNA: TGCAGTGCATGGGACAGGGGTCCTTCTGGGGCCAACGTCCTGACTTTC. The chain joins TRBV20-1 to TRBJ2-6; 10 bases are shared with TRBD1. Looked up from germline, CDR1 is DFQATT and CDR2 is SNEGSKA (reference sequence). The CDR3 is 16 amino acids. V shed 6 bases, J shed 1 base, and the junction held 6 bases outside the gene matches.

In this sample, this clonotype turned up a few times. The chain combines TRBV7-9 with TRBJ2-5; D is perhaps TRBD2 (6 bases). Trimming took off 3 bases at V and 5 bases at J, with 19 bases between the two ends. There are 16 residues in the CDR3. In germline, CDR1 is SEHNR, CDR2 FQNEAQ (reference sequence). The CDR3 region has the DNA TGTGCCAGCAGCTTTGCGGAGGGACTCCTTCGGGAGACCCAGTACTTC. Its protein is CASSFAEGLLRETQYF. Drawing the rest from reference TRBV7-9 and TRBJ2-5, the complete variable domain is DTGVSQNPRHKITKRGQNVTFRCDPISEHNRLYWYRQTLGQGPEFLTYFQNEAQLEKSRLLSDRFSAERPKGSFSTLEIQRTEQGDSAMYLCASSFAEGLLRETQYFGPGTRLLVL.

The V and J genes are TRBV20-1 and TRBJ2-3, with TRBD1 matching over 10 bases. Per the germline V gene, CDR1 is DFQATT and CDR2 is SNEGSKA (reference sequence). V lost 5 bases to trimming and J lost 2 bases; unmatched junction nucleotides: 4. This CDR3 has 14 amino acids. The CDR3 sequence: CSAWDRGNTDTQYF. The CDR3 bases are TGCAGTGCTTGGGACAGGGGAAACACAGATACGCAGTATTTT.

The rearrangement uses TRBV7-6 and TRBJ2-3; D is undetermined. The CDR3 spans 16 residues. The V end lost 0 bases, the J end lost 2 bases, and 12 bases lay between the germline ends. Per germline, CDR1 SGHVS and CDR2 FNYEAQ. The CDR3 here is CASSLAPRSYTDTQYF. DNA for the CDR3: TGTGCCAGCAGCTTAGCGCCGCGGTCCTACACAGATACGCAGTATTTT.

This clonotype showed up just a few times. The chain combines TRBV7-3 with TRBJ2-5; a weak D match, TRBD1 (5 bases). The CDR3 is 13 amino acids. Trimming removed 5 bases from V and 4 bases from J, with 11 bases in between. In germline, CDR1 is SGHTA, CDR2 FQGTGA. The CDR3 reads CASSIGDRETQYF. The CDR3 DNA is TGTGCCAGCAGCATAGGGGATAGAGAGACCCAGTACTTC.

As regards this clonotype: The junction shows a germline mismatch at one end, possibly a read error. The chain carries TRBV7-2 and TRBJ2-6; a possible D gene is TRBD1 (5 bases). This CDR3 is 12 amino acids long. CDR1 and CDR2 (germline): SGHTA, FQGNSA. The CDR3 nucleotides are TGTGCCGGCAGGGCTGGGGCCAACGTCCTGACTTTC. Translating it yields CAGRAGANVLTF.

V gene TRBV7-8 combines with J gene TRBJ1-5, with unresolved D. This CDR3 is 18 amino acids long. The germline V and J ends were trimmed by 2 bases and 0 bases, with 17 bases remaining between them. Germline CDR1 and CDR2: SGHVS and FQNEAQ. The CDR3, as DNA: TGTGCCAGCAGCTTACCGCCCAATTTCAGTTATAGCAATCAGCCCCAGCATTTT. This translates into CASSLPPNFSYSNQPQHF.

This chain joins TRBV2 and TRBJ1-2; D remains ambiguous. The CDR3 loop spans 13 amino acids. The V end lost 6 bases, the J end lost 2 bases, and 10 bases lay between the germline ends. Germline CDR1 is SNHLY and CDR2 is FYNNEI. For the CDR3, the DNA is TGTGCCAGCAGCGCACAACCAAACTATGGCTACACCTTC. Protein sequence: CASSAQPNYGYTF.

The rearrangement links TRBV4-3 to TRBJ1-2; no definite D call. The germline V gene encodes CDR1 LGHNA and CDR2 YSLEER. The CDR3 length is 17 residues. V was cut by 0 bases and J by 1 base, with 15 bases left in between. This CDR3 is CASSQEDRTAYNYGYTF. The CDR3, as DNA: TGCGCCAGCAGCCAAGAAGACCGGACCGCTTATAACTATGGCTACACCTTC.

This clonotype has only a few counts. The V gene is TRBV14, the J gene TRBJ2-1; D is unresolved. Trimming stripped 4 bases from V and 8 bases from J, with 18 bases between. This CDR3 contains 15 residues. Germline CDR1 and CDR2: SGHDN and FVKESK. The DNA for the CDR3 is TGTGCCAGCAGCCCCCCTCTCGTTGGTCCCCATGAGCAGTTCTTC. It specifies CASSPPLVGPHEQFF. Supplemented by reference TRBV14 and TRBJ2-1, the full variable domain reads EAGVTQFPSHSVIEKGQTVTLRCDPISGHDNLYWYRRVMGKEIKFLLHFVKESKQDESGMPNNRFLAERTGGTYSTLKVQPAELEDSGVYFCASSPPLVGPHEQFFGPGTRLTVL.

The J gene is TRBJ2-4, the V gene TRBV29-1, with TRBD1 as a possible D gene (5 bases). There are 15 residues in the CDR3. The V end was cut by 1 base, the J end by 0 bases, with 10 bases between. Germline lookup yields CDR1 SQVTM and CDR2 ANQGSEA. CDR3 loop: CSVEAQTEAKNIQYF. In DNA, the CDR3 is TGCAGCGTTGAAGCCCAGACAGAAGCCAAAAACATTCAGTACTTC.

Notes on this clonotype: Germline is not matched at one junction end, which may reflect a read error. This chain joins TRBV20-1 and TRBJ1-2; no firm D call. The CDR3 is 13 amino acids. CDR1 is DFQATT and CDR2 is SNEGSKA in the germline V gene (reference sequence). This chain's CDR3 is CGASTDGYYGYTF. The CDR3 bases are TGCGGTGCTAGCACGGACGGGTACTATGGCTACACCTTC.